The following is a T cell receptor (beta chain) sequence with its context. The sample originates from a study of blood T cell repertoires in COVID-19. Looking at the study overall: Collection of acute and convalescent COVID-19 samples took place in the United States, Italy and Spain. The cDNA or gDNA used as material had been derived from T cells, B-cell-depleted T cells, or PBMCs.

In the original analysis: It was from reference gene primer amplification that nucleated cell counts were estimated. Clones were read by immunoSEQ multiplex PCR, and TCRdb kept only the in-frame ones, dropping some. D and trimming were read from the DNA, whereas the V and J calls and clone size are those reported in that table. The top ten hold more than 4% of the sample, which has about 77,000 clones, 80% seen once. Trimming removed 4 bases at V and 6 bases at J, with 9 bases between. The CDR3 sequence is 13 residues long. Germline V gene sequence: CDR1 MGHDK, CDR2 SYGVNS. The source of this sequence is a woman in her 70s with acute or convalescent COVID-19. The sample taken for sequencing was peripheral blood. The chain has TRBV25-1 and TRBJ2-2, with D maybe TRBD1 (5 bases). The chain's CDR3 is CASSGSGPGELFF. CDR3 in DNA: TGTGCCAGCAGTGGATCAGGGCCCGGGGAGCTGTTTTTT.